This passage covers 18 T cell receptor beta chains from one sample sequenced in a study of blood T cell repertoires in COVID-19. TCRdb keeps only in-frame clones here, not all; method: immunoSEQ multiplex PCR. The profile shows about 75,000 clones, more than 65% of them singletons. Sequencing used peripheral blood. These receptors originate from a woman in her forties or fifties with acute or convalescent COVID-19.

This rearrangement joins TRBV15 to TRBJ2-7; 7 bases line up with TRBD1. With 0 bases clipped from V and 8 bases from J, the junction kept 10 bases outside the gene matches. The length of the CDR3 is 15 residues. The germline CDR1 and CDR2 sequences are LNHNV and YYDKDF (reference sequence). The CDR3 DNA is TGTGCCACCAGCAGAGAAAGCGATAGGGGGCAAAAGCAGTACTTC. This sequence encodes CATSRESDRGQKQYF.

The chain employs TRBV2 and TRBJ2-7, with D perhaps matching TRBD2 (6 bases). CDR1 is SNHLY, CDR2 FYNNEI, per germline. CDR3 length equals 13 residues. Trimming took 9 bases from V and 2 from J, leaving 14 bases between them. The chain's CDR3 is CASKPRETYEQYF. DNA for the CDR3: TGTGCCAGTAAGCCCCGGGAGACCTACGAGCAGTACTTC. Full variable domain (outside the CDR3, taken from reference TRBV2 and TRBJ2-7): EPEVTQTPSHQVTQMGQEVILRCVPISNHLYFYWYRQILGQKVEFLVSFYNNEISEKSEIFDDQFSVERPDGSNFTLKIRSTKLEDSAMYFCASKPRETYEQYFGPGTRLTVT.

The V gene is TRBV28, the J gene TRBJ1-2, with 8 bases fitting TRBD1. The germline gives CDR1 MDHEN, CDR2 SYDVKM. J was trimmed by 4 bases and V by 6 bases; bases with no gene match: 13. This CDR3 has 16 residues. CDR3 DNA sequence: TGTGCCAGCAGCTCCCCCGGGACAGGTGACCCCTATGGCTACACCTTC. It is translated as CASSSPGTGDPYGYTF.

DNA of the CDR3: TGTGCCAGCAGCCCTCAGAGAGGCGGGAGGGCCGCCGAGACCCAGTACTTC. This sequence encodes CASSPQRGGRAAETQYF. The chain joins TRBV7-2 to TRBJ2-5; 9 bases fit TRBD2. Germline lookup yields CDR1 SGHTA and CDR2 FQGNSA. This CDR3 region has 17 residues. The J segment lost 5 bases and the V segment lost 5 bases, leaving 15 bases of the junction unmatched.

This chain joins TRBV11-2 and TRBJ2-7, with D possibly being TRBD2 (5 bases). V was clipped by 2 bases and J by 6 bases, with 14 bases between them. Germline V CDR1 and CDR2: SGHAT, FQNNGV. CDR3 length: 14 residues. Here the CDR3 DNA reads TGTGCCAGCAGCTTATACACCGGTGGGAGCGAGCAGTACTTC. Translated: CASSLYTGGSEQYF.

The DNA of the CDR3 is TGCGCCAGCAGCACTCCGACAGATGGGGCCAACTCACCCCTCCACTTT. This encodes CASSTPTDGANSPLHF. The chain combines TRBV5-1 with TRBJ1-6, with D perhaps matching TRBD1 (5 bases). Germline V gene sequence: CDR1 SGHRS, CDR2 YFSETQ. This CDR3 is built from 16 residues. V gave up 4 bases and J gave up 10 bases, with 21 bases separating them.

The J gene is TRBJ2-1, the V gene TRBV11-3; 13 bases are a match to TRBD2. CDR1 is SGHNT and CDR2 is YENEEA in the germline V gene. Trimming took 5 bases from V and 8 from J; bases not matched to a gene: 6. The CDR3 covers 15 residues. The CDR3 loop is CASSLSGLAGDEQFF. The CDR3 bases are TGTGCCAGCAGCCTTTCCGGACTAGCGGGAGATGAGCAGTTCTTC.

Written as DNA, the CDR3 is TGTGCCAGCAGCTTAGGGAGGGCCGGAGATACGCAGTATTTT. Translated: CASSLGRAGDTQYF. The V and J genes are TRBV11-1 and TRBJ2-3; D is perhaps TRBD2 (6 bases). This CDR3 comprises 14 residues. With 1 base removed from V and 5 bases from J, the gap between germline ends came to 10 bases. Germline V CDR1 and CDR2: SGHAT, FQDESV (reference sequence).

The rearrangement uses TRBV7-2 and TRBJ2-7, with 10 bases fitting TRBD2. The CDR3 extends over 15 amino acids. Germline V CDR1 and CDR2: SGHTA, FQGNSA. V lost 7 bases, J lost 13 bases, and 19 bases stayed unmatched. The CDR3 spells CASTSDGASGGPYYF. In DNA form, the CDR3 reads TGTGCCAGCACCTCGGATGGGGCTAGCGGGGGCCCGTATTACTTC.

This chain connects TRBV7-4 to TRBJ1-5; D unresolved. Germline V lookup: CDR1 SGHVT, CDR2 SQSDAQ. V was trimmed by 6 bases and J by 9 bases, leaving 6 bases between them. The CDR3 contains 10 residues. CDR3 sequence (DNA): TGTGCCAGCAGTTCCCGGCCCCAGCATTTT. The encoded protein is CASSSRPQHF.

The chain employs TRBV27 and TRBJ2-1, with D unclear. Trimming took off 2 bases at V and 0 bases at J, with 8 bases between the two ends. This CDR3 spans 15 amino acids. Per germline, CDR1 MNHEY and CDR2 SMNVEV (reference sequence). CDR3 amino acids: CASSLSYRSYNEQFF. Written as DNA, the CDR3 is TGTGCCAGCAGTTTAAGCTATCGCTCCTACAATGAGCAGTTCTTC.

The J gene is TRBJ1-3, the V gene TRBV3-1 (or the pseudogene TRBV3-2), with D unclear. From germline, CDR1 is LGHDT and CDR2 YNNKEL (reference sequence). CDR3 length: 15 residues. Trimming shortened V by 1 base and J by 0 bases, and 7 bases separated the two germline ends. The CDR3 spells CASSQAWASGNTIYF. As DNA, the CDR3 is TGTGCCAGCAGCCAAGCTTGGGCCTCTGGAAACACCATATATTTT.

The chain couples TRBV10-3 to TRBJ2-1, with D possibly being TRBD2 (6 bases). V dropped 11 bases and J dropped 2 bases, with 22 bases sitting between them. Germline values: CDR1 ENHRY, CDR2 SYGVKD. The CDR3 has 16 residues. CDR3 residues: CAVHTGPRETYNEQFF. In DNA, the CDR3 is TGTGCCGTGCACACAGGCCCCCGGGAGACCTACAATGAGCAGTTCTTC.

CDR3 DNA sequence: TGTGCCACCAGTGAGGGACAGGGAGGGACCACAGATACGCAGTATTTT. Amino acid sequence: CATSEGQGGTTDTQYF. The chain is built from TRBV24-1 and TRBJ2-3; TRBD1 matches 9 bases. With V trimmed by 4 bases and J by 2 bases, 6 bases remained unmatched. Germline assignment: CDR1 KGHDR and CDR2 SFDVKD. This CDR3 is built from 16 residues.

The chain links TRBV7-8 to TRBJ1-1; 11 bases line up with TRBD1. CDR3 size: 19 residues. Germline CDR1 is SGHVS and CDR2 is FQNEAQ. With 4 bases clipped from V and 1 base from J, the junction kept 14 bases outside the gene matches. CDR3 loop: CASSSPDRGRFVRNTEAFF. The CDR3 nucleotides read TGTGCCAGCAGCTCCCCGGACAGGGGGCGATTTGTTAGGAACACTGAAGCTTTCTTT.

V and J are TRBV18 and TRBJ2-3; a weak D match, TRBD2 (6 bases). CDR1 and CDR2 from the germline V gene are KGHSH and LQKENI. The CDR3 runs to 15 residues. V lost 5 bases and J lost 3, with 15 bases in between. CDR3 nucleotide sequence: TGTGCCAGCTCAAAAATAGGCGGGATAACAGATACGCAGTATTTT. It is translated as CASSKIGGITDTQYF. Full variable domain (outside the CDR3, taken from reference TRBV18 and TRBJ2-3): NAGVMQNPRHLVRRRGQEARLRCSPMKGHSHVYWYRQLPEEGLKFMVYLQKENIIDESGMPKERFSAEFPKEGPSILRIQQVVRGDSAAYFCASSKIGGITDTQYFGPGTRLTVL.

CDR3 nucleotide sequence: TGTGCCAGCAGCTCCCCTGTAGGGAGAGGCAACACTGAAGCTTTCTTT. Residues: CASSSPVGRGNTEAFF. The V call is TRBV7-9, the J call TRBJ1-1; no clear D. Germline loops: CDR1 SEHNR, CDR2 FQNEAQ (reference sequence). V was trimmed by 4 bases and J by 2 bases, leaving 17 bases between them. The CDR3 sequence is 16 residues long.

The rearrangement links TRBV6-2 or TRBV6-3 to TRBJ1-5; tentatively, D is TRBD1 (5 bases). Trimming stripped 5 bases from V and 5 bases from J, with 16 bases between. The CDR3 sequence is 15 residues long. Germline V CDR1 and CDR2: MNHEY, SVGEGT. CDR3 sequence reads: CASSPGVLGHQPQHF. The CDR3 DNA reads TGTGCCAGCAGTCCGGGAGTTCTGGGGCATCAGCCCCAGCATTTT.